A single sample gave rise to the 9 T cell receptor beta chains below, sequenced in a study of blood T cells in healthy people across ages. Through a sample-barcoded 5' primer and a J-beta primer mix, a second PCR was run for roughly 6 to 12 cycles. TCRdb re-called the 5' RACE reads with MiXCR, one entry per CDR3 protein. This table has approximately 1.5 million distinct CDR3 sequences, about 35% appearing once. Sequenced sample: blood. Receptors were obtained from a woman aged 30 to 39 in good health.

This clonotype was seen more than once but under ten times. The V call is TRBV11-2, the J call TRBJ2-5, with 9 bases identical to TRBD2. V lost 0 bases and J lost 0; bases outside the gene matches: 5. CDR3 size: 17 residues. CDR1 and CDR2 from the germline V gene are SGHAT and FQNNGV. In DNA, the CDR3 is TGTGCCAGCAGCTTAGATCTGGTAGCGGGGGACCAAGAGACCCAGTACTTC. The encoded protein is CASSLDLVAGDQETQYF.

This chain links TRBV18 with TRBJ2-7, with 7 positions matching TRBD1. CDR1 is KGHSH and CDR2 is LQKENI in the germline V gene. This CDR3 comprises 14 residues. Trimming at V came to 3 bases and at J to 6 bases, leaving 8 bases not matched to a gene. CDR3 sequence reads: CASSPGDRVLEQYF. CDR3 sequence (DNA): TGTGCCAGCTCACCCGGAGACAGGGTACTCGAGCAGTACTTC.

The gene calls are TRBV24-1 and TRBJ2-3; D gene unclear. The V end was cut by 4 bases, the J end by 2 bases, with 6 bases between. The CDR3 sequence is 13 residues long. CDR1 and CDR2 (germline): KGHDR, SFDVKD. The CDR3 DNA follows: TGTGCCACCAGTGACCGGTTCACAGATACGCAGTATTTT. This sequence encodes CATSDRFTDTQYF.

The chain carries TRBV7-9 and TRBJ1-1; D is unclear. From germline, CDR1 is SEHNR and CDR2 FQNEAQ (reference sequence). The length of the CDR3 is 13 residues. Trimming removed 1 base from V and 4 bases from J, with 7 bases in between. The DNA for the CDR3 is TGTGCCAGCAGCTTAGTCCGTCTCACTGAAGCTTTCTTT. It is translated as CASSLVRLTEAFF.

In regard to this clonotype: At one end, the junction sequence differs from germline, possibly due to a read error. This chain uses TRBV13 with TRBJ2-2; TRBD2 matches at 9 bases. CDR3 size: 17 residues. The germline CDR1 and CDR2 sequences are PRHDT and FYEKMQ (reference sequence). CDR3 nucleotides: TGTGCCAGCAGCTTACGAGTAGCGGGAGTGAACACCGGGGAGCGGTTTTTT. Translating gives CASSLRVAGVNTGERFF.

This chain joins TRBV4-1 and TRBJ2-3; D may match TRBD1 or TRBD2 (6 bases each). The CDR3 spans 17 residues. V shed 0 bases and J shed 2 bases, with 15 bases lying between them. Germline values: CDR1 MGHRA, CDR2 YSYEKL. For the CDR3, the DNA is TGCGCCAGCAGCCAAGATGAGAAGGGGGGCGCCACAGATACGCAGTATTTT. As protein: CASSQDEKGGATDTQYF.

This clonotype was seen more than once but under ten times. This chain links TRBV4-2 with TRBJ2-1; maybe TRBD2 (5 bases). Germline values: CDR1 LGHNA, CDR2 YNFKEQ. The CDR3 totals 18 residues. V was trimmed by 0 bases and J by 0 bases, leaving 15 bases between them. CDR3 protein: CASSQDGGLSASYNEQFF. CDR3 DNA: TGTGCCAGCAGCCAAGATGGAGGACTCTCCGCCTCCTACAATGAGCAGTTCTTC.

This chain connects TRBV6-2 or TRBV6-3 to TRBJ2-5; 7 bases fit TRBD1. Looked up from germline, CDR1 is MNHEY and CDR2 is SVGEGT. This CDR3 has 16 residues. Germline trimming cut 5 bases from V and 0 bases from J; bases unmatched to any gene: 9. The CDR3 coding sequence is TGTGCCAGCAGTCCCGGGTGGGACAGCTACCAAGAGACCCAGTACTTC. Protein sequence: CASSPGWDSYQETQYF.

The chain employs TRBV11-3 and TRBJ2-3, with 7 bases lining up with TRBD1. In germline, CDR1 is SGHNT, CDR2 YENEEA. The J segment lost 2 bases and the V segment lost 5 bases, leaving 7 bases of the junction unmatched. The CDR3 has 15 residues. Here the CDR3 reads CASSPRGQDTDTQYF. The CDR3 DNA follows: TGTGCCAGCAGCCCACGTGGACAGGACACAGATACGCAGTATTTT.